The 10 T cell receptor beta chains below come from one sample, sequenced in a study of T-cell memory formation after mild COVID-19. TCRdb reanalysed the 5' RACE reads using MiXCR and keeps one entry per CDR3 protein. The sample has fewer than 300,000 distinct CDR3 sequences, over 15% seen once; the top ten hold around a fifth. The sequenced sample was PBMCs or a T cell subset sorted from them (not recorded which). The source is a man younger than 35 who had mild COVID-19 (a few samples of this study predate the infection). Cell type and time point are not known.

The chain recombines TRBV7-6 with TRBJ1-5, with 8 bases fitting TRBD1. V shed 5 bases and J 7 bases; nucleotides not matched to a gene: 4. Germline V lookup: CDR1 SGHVS, CDR2 FNYEAQ. The CDR3 is 13 residues long. The CDR3 DNA is TGTGCCAGCAGCGCAGGGGGCTGGCAGCCCCAGCATTTT. Translated: CASSAGGWQPQHF.

This rearrangement joins TRBV5-1 to TRBJ2-2, with D possibly matching TRBD2 (5 bases). The V end was cut by 7 bases, the J end by 5 bases, with 9 bases between. The CDR3 loop spans 12 amino acids. The germline V gene encodes CDR1 SGHRS and CDR2 YFSETQ. CDR3 sequence: CASAGGTGELFF. CDR3 nucleotides: TGCGCCAGCGCAGGCGGGACCGGGGAGCTGTTTTTT. Full variable domain (remainder filled in from reference TRBV5-1 and TRBJ2-2): KAGVTQTPRYLIKTRGQQVTLSCSPISGHRSVSWYQQTPGQGLQFLFEYFSETQRNKGNFPGRFSGRQFSNSRSEMNVSTLELGDSALYLCASAGGTGELFFGEGSRLTVL.

This clonotype was recorded once. This rearrangement joins TRBV20-1 to TRBJ2-7; D uncertain. There are 11 residues in the CDR3. CDR1 DFQATT and CDR2 SNEGSKA come from the germline V gene (reference sequence). Trimming left V 3 bases short and J 0 bases short, with 3 bases between. This CDR3 is CSASGSYEQYV. The CDR3 region has the DNA TGCAGTGCTAGCGGCTCCTACGAGCAGTACGTC.

This clonotype was found a few times. CDR3 in DNA: TGTGCCAGCAGTTTGCCCGGCAGCAACTATGGCTACACCTTC. Residues: CASSLPGSNYGYTF. This chain joins TRBV28 and TRBJ1-2; unclear D gene. V was clipped by 3 bases and J by 2 bases, with 10 bases between them. The CDR3 loop spans 14 amino acids. Germline loops: CDR1 MDHEN, CDR2 SYDVKM.

The chain carries TRBV7-9 and TRBJ2-1; 7 positions match TRBD2. Per the germline V gene, CDR1 is SEHNR and CDR2 is FQNEAQ (reference sequence). The CDR3 length is 15 residues. J lost 4 bases, V lost 5 bases, and 8 bases had no gene match. DNA for the CDR3: TGTGCCAGCAGCCCCAGAGGTAGCGGGTACAATGAGCAGTTCTTC. This codes for CASSPRGSGYNEQFF.

This clonotype came up a few times. The rearrangement links TRBV5-6 to TRBJ1-6, with a tentative D call TRBD1 (5 bases). V was pared by 2 bases and J by 8 bases, with 11 bases between. Germline V lookup: CDR1 SGHDT, CDR2 YYEEEE. This CDR3 region has 14 residues. CDR3 protein: CASSLRDRYSPLHF. The DNA for the CDR3 is TGTGCCAGCAGCTTACGAGACAGATATTCACCCCTCCACTTT.

V is TRBV29-1 and J is TRBJ2-1, with TRBD2 matching over 8 bases. The CDR3 sequence is 15 residues long. Germline V gene sequence: CDR1 SQVTM, CDR2 ANQGSEA. Germline trimming cut 2 bases from V and 5 bases from J; bases unmatched to any gene: 8. This CDR3 is CSVERASGRNNEQFF. The CDR3 DNA sequence: TGCAGCGTTGAAAGGGCTAGCGGGCGGAACAATGAGCAGTTCTTC.

This clonotype was counted a few times. The rearrangement links TRBV7-2 to TRBJ1-6, with D possibly matching TRBD1 (5 bases). Trimming cost V 5 bases and J 7 bases, with 21 bases left between them. Germline V lookup: CDR1 SGHTA, CDR2 FQGNSA. The CDR3 has 17 amino acids. CDR3 residues: CASSNSIDGAHNSPLHF. The CDR3 region has the DNA TGTGCCAGCAGCAACTCCATCGATGGGGCCCACAATTCACCCCTCCACTTT.

This sequence joins TRBV6-6 and TRBJ1-1, with a possible D match to TRBD1 (6 bases). The germline V gene has CDR1 MNHNY and CDR2 SVGAGI (reference sequence). V was pared by 0 bases and J by 6 bases, with 11 bases between. The CDR3 has 14 amino acids. DNA of the CDR3: TGTGCCAGCAGTTACTCACCAGGGGCCCCTGAAGCTTTCTTT. Translating it yields CASSYSPGAPEAFF.

This clonotype was seen a handful of times. This sequence joins TRBV3-1 and TRBJ2-5, with D tentatively TRBD2 (5 bases). The CDR3 covers 13 residues. Germline V gene data show CDR1 as LGHDT and CDR2 as YNNKEL (reference sequence). Trimming took 1 base from V and 10 from J, leaving 13 bases between them. In DNA, the CDR3 is TGTGCCAGCAGCCAAGTGGATAGCGTGGGCCAGTACTTC. Translating gives CASSQVDSVGQYF.